Listed here are 7 T cell receptor beta chains from one sample, sequenced in a study of cytomegalovirus exposure and HLA in healthy donors. PCR involved 60 Vbeta and 13 Jbeta primers. Repertoires were generated with immunoSEQ multiplex PCR, while TCRdb's copy carries only in-frame clones and drops some. The sample records roughly 150,000 clones, around 77% being singletons. Sequencing was done on a sample of PBMCs. The source of these receptors is a woman in her forties in good health and CMV-seronegative.

V and J are TRBV5-6 and TRBJ2-3; 7 positions agree with TRBD1. Trimming cost V 2 bases and J 1 base; bases outside gene matches: 1. Germline CDR1 is SGHDT and CDR2 is YYEEEE. The CDR3 extends over 14 amino acids. In DNA form, the CDR3 reads TGTGCCAGCAGCTTCGGGACAGGCACAGATACGCAGTATTTT. It encodes CASSFGTGTDTQYF.

CDR3 sequence: CASSEEGGTGFETQYF. The CDR3 DNA follows: TGTGCCAGCAGTGAGGAAGGCGGGACAGGGTTTGAGACCCAGTACTTC. This chain links TRBV6-1 with TRBJ2-5, with 9 nucleotides matching TRBD1. Germline CDR1 and CDR2: MNHNS and SASEGT. CDR3 size: 16 residues. The junction had 10 bases not matched to a gene; V was cut back by 3 bases and J by 5 bases.

The chain couples TRBV29-1 to TRBJ1-1; TRBD1 agrees at 7 bases. The CDR3 length is 13 residues. The V gene end was trimmed by 8 bases and the J gene end by 0 bases; junction bases not matched to a gene: 6. CDR1 is SQVTM, CDR2 ANQGSEA, per germline. CDR3 in amino acids: CSSRQGLNTEAFF. As DNA, the CDR3 is TGCAGCTCCCGACAGGGATTGAACACTGAAGCTTTCTTT.

The chain has TRBV6-6 and TRBJ2-3, with 9 bases lining up with TRBD1. Looked up from germline, CDR1 is MNHNY and CDR2 is SVGAGI (reference sequence). This CDR3 has 15 amino acids. Unmatched junction bases numbered 6, after V lost 5 bases and J lost 3 bases. The CDR3 reads CASSVQGTGTDTQYF. CDR3 in DNA: TGTGCCAGCAGTGTACAGGGGACAGGGACAGATACGCAGTATTTT.

Notes on this clone: Mismatch with germline at one junction end may stem from a read error. The chain carries TRBV7-9 and TRBJ2-7; 7 bases line up with TRBD1. The CDR3 contains 12 residues. Germline V gives CDR1 SEHNR, CDR2 FQNEAQ (reference sequence). The CDR3 region is CSSSTGTDEQYF. The DNA of the CDR3 is TGTTCCAGCAGCACAGGGACAGACGAGCAGTACTTC. The full variable domain, in which reference TRBV7-9 and TRBJ2-7 provide the parts outside the CDR3, is DTGVSQNPRHKITKRGQNVTFRCDPISEHNRLYWYRQTLGQGPEFLTYFQNEAQLEKSRLLSDRFSAERPKGSFSTLEIQRTEQGDSAMYLCSSSTGTDEQYFGPGTRLTVT.

The CDR3 spells CASSLGTKGIEAFF. The DNA of the CDR3 is TGCGCCAGCAGCTTGGGAACGAAGGGGATTGAAGCTTTCTTT. The V and J genes are TRBV5-1 and TRBJ1-1; possible D gene TRBD1, 5 bases. The CDR3 sequence is 14 residues long. Between the trimmed V and J ends, which lost 0 bases and 7 bases, there was a span of 13 bases. CDR1 and CDR2 (germline): SGHRS, YFSETQ.

This chain uses TRBV5-1 with TRBJ2-2; TRBD2 matches at 8 bases. Germline V gene lookup returns CDR1 SGHRS and CDR2 YFSETQ. The J segment lost 6 bases and the V segment lost 1 base, leaving 2 bases of the junction unmatched. This CDR3 region has 14 residues. This chain's CDR3 is CASSLTSGPGELFF. The CDR3, as DNA: TGCGCCAGCAGCTTGACTAGCGGTCCCGGGGAGCTGTTTTTT.